This is a list of T cell receptor beta chains from one sample in a study of T cell changes during pregnancy in multiple sclerosis. The protocol was immunoSEQ multiplex PCR, while the TCRdb copy is restricted to in-frame clones and leaves out a portion. The top ten clones hold approximately 6.2% of a sample with roughly 120,000 clones, 90% to 95% of them seen once. Sample: peripheral blood, taken before pregnancy. The receptors originated from a female donor with multiple sclerosis, enrolled in a pregnancy study. Both conserved end residues are part of each CDR3. D genes are given only for firm matches. Clone size is shown for a subset of rows, as once, few, many or a class of expanded clone.

D,J,length,V,size,DNA,CDR3
.,TRBJ2-3,14,TRBV7-3,.,TGTGCCAGCAGCTTAAGTGTAGTAGCAGATACGCAGTATTTT,CASSLSVVADTQYF
.,TRBJ2-3,15,TRBV18,.,TGTGCCAGCTCACCAGGAACCCTGAAGGAGGATACGCAGTATTTT,CASSPGTLKEDTQYF
.,TRBJ2-7,14,TRBV9,.,TGTGCCAGCAGCGTAGGGTCAGGAGGCTACGAGCAGTACTTC,CASSVGSGGYEQYF
TRBD1,TRBJ1-3,23,TRBV2,.,TGTGCCAGCAGTGAATCTCGGGACAGCAACATATCCGAGCTTCGTAGCTCTGGAAACACCATATATTTT,CASSESRDSNISELRSSGNTIYF
TRBD2,TRBJ2-3,14,TRBV11-2,once,TGTGCCAGCAGCTTAGACGGGGGGGCGGATACGCAGTATTTT,CASSLDGGADTQYF
.,TRBJ2-7,13,TRBV5-1,.,TGCGCCAGCAGCTTGGGGAGGAGTTACGAGCAGTACTTC,CASSLGRSYEQYF
.,TRBJ1-4,12,TRBV27,.,TGTGCCAGCAGTGATGGGGACAAAAAACTGTTTTTT,CASSDGDKKLFF
TRBD2,TRBJ2-7,15,TRBV27,.,TGTGCCAGCGCCGGGGGGGCGGACAACTTCTACGAGCAGTACTTC,CASAGGADNFYEQYF
TRBD2,TRBJ2-3,16,TRBV11-2,.,TGTGCCAGCAGGAAGACTAGCGGGGGGCCGGGGGATACGCAGTATTTT,CASRKTSGGPGDTQYF
.,TRBJ1-1,13,TRBV6-4,few,TGTGCCAGCAGCCCAGGGCAGAACACTGAAGCTTTCTTT,CASSPGQNTEAFF
TRBD2,TRBJ2-1,17,TRBV6-4,once,TGTGCCAGCAGTGACTCATTTGGGGCTAGCGGGGAGAATGAGCAGTTCTTC,CASSDSFGASGENEQFF
.,TRBJ2-2,14,TRBV28,.,TGTGCCAGCAGTTTTTTTAGCGTTACCGGGGAGCTGTTTTTT,CASSFFSVTGELFF
TRBD1,TRBJ1-1,14,TRBV5-1,.,TGCGCCAGCAGCGCCTCTGGACAGGGGGAAAGAGCTTTCTTT,CASSASGQGERAFF
.,TRBJ1-5,12,TRBV27,.,TGTGCCAGCAGTTCAACAGGGCAGCCCCAGCATTTT,CASSSTGQPQHF
TRBD1,TRBJ2-7,14,TRBV10-3,.,TGTGCCATCAGCGGGACAGGGAAGAGCTACGAGCAGTACTTC,CAISGTGKSYEQYF
.,TRBJ1-4,15,TRBV18,.,TGTGCCAGCTCACCCAGACTCTCAACTAATGAAAAACTGTTTTTT,CASSPRLSTNEKLFF
TRBD2,TRBJ2-7,15,TRBV27,.,TGTGCCAGCATGGCGTCCGGGGGGGGACTATACGAGCAGTACTTC,CASMASGGGLYEQYF
TRBD1,TRBJ1-1,15,TRBV18,.,TGTGCCAGCTCACCTCCGACAGGGCAGAACACTGAAGCTTTCTTT,CASSPPTGQNTEAFF
TRBD2,TRBJ2-7,15,TRBV28,once,TGTGCCAGCAGTTCCACTAGCGGGGCTGGCTACGAGCAGTACTTC,CASSSTSGAGYEQYF
TRBD2,TRBJ2-1,16,TRBV6-1,.,TGTGCCAGCAGTGGGTGGACTAGCTCCTCCTACAATGAGCAGTTCTTC,CASSGWTSSSYNEQFF
.,TRBJ2-3,13,TRBV5-1,.,TGCGCCAGCAGCTTGATCGGGGAAGATACGCAGTATTTT,CASSLIGEDTQYF
TRBD1,TRBJ1-1,15,TRBV6-1,once,TGTGCCAGCAGTGACCCGGGACAGTTGAGCACTGAAGCTTTCTTT,CASSDPGQLSTEAFF
.,TRBJ1-5,15,TRBV2,.,TGTGCCAGCAGTGACGCCAGGGGTCCCAATCAGCCCCAGCATTTT,CASSDARGPNQPQHF